This T cell receptor beta chain was identified during a study of T cells in Graves' hyperthyroidism and ophthalmopathy. Between the trimmed V and J ends, which lost 1 base and 3 bases, there was a span of 22 bases. CDR1 is SQVTM, CDR2 ANQGSEA, per germline. This CDR3 has 17 amino acids. TCR beta CDR3 regions were amplified from RNA transcripts. Using the HTBI primer set, a first-round RT-PCR was run on the TCR CDR3. One entry per CDR3 protein, called by TCRdb with MiXCR from the multiplex PCR reads. The table records fewer than 400,000 distinct CDR3 sequences, roughly 13% of them present only once. A remark on this clonotype: No conserved phenylalanine or tryptophan is present at the end of the CDR3, so a read error is the likely explanation.

Sequenced input: blood. This sequence joins TRBV29-1 and TRBJ2-7; the D call may be TRBD1 or TRBD2 (5 bases each). The origin of this receptor is a man aged 50 to 59 with Graves' ophthalmopathy. The CDR3 protein is CSVEADKEVDLRYEQYL. CDR3 coding DNA: TGCAGCGTTGAAGCGGACAAGGAGGTAGACCTACGCTACGAGCAGTACCTC.